This passage covers 30 T cell receptor delta chains from one sample sequenced in a study of gamma-delta chains in newborns, infants, children. TCRdb redid clone calling on the reads using CATT. The sample holds 2,000 to 3,000 delta-chain clones, roughly 7% seen once. Sequencing was carried out using blood. The receptor source for this set is a child who was a newborn, infant or young child, either healthy, febrile or measles-vaccinated (not recorded which).

This clone was recorded a few times. The protein given by TCRdb reflects a much larger clone and differs at residue 4 from this DNA's translation, likely from a read error; the protein shown is the DNA's translation. The rearrangement links TRDV2 to TRDJ3, with 13 bases that match TRDD3. Germline V lookup: CDR1 GEAIGNYY, CDR2 EKD. The CDR3 has 19 amino acids. CDR3 in DNA: TGTGCCTGTAACACCGTTACTGGGGGATACGCCTGGGACACCCGACAGATGTTTTTC. Translating gives CACNTVTGGYAWDTRQMFF.

As to this clone: The junction shows a germline mismatch at one end, possibly a read error. J is TRDJ2 and V is TRDV1; TRDD2 aligns across 7 bases. The CDR3 length is 21 residues. CDR1 and CDR2 (germline): TSWWSYY, QGS. CDR3 nucleotide sequence: TGTGCTATTGGGGACTTTCCTACGGGGAGACCCGGGGGCCCTTTGACAGCAAAACTCTTCTTT. Translated, it gives CAIGDFPTGRPGGPLTAKLFF.

This clone came up a few times. This rearrangement joins TRDV2 to TRDJ1; TRDD3 matches 7 bases. The germline V gene has CDR1 GEAIGNYY and CDR2 EKD. V was clipped by 0 bases and J by 2 bases; unmatched bases: 17. The CDR3 has 19 residues. CDR3 region: CACDTVELGASPWTDKLIF. The DNA of the CDR3 is TGTGCCTGTGACACCGTCGAGCTGGGGGCCTCCCCGTGGACCGATAAACTCATCTTT.

This clone was found a few times. Since a far larger clone is one base different, this is likely a read error. Other DNA sequences in this sample translate to the same CDR3. The gene calls are TRDV2 and TRDJ3, with TRDD3 matching over 12 bases. In germline, CDR1 is GEAIGNYY, CDR2 EKD. The length of the CDR3 is 17 residues. CDR3 DNA: TGTGCCTGTGACAAACTGGGGGATACCTGGGACACCCGACAGATGTTCTTC. Translated: CACDKLGDTWDTRQMFF.

A word on this clone: A much bigger clone sits one base away, suggesting this may be a read error. The chain has TRDV2 and TRDJ3, with 7 bases matching TRDD3. The CDR3 consists of 21 residues. Germline V gives CDR1 GEAIGNYY, CDR2 EKD. CDR3 protein: CARDPLGGDPLRSWDTRQMFF. The CDR3 DNA reads TGTGCCCGTGACCCTCTGGGGGGAGATCCCCTCCGCTCCTGGGACACCCGACAGATGTTTTTC.

This clone was observed a few times. A far larger clone is one nucleotide away, so this likely arose from a read error. The sample contains more than one DNA sequence encoding this CDR3. The chain has TRDV2 and TRDJ1; 8 bases fit TRDD3. Germline CDR1 GEAIGNYY, CDR2 EKD. This CDR3 is built from 17 residues. The V segment lost 3 bases and the J segment 3 bases; nucleotides outside the gene matches: 14. As DNA, the CDR3 is TGTGCCTGTGACTCACGTACTGGGGGGTGCTTATCCGATAAACTCATCTTT. This gives the protein CACDSRTGGCLSDKLIF.

This clone ranks as large. This CDR3 is also generated by other DNA sequences in the sample. The chain combines TRDV2 with TRDJ3; 8 bases agree with TRDD3. Per the germline V gene, CDR1 is GEAIGNYY and CDR2 is EKD. Germline trimming cut 2 bases from V and 0 bases from J; bases unmatched to any gene: 8. CDR3 size: 19 residues. CDR3 sequence (DNA): TGTGCCTGTGACAATATACTGGGGGCCAGCTCCTGGGACACCCGACAGATGTTTTTC. The encoded protein is CACDNILGASSWDTRQMFF.

This clone has a handful of counts. A clone one base away is much larger, so this may be a read error. The same CDR3 is also encoded by other DNA sequences in this sample. J is TRDJ1 and V is TRDV1, with TRDD3 matching over 11 bases. Germline V gene sequence: CDR1 TSWWSYY, CDR2 QGS. The V gene end was trimmed by 2 bases and the J gene end by 0 bases; junction bases not matched to a gene: 32. This CDR3 spans 26 amino acids. CDR3 in DNA: TGTGCTCTTGGGGAATCTCTACGAAGGCCTTCCTACGTGGGGGATACGGGGTTACCTTACACCGATAAACTCATCTTT. Protein: CALGESLRRPSYVGDTGLPYTDKLIF.

This clone is large. Other nucleotide sequences from this sample produce the same CDR3. V and J are TRDV2 and TRDJ3; 10 nucleotides align to TRDD3. CDR1 and CDR2 (germline): GEAIGNYY, EKD. After removal of 0 bases from V and 0 bases from J, the junction contained 7 bases not matched to a gene. This CDR3 is 20 amino acids long. Here the CDR3 reads CACDTVLGDPSSWDTRQMFF. For the CDR3, the DNA is TGTGCCTGTGACACCGTACTGGGGGATCCTAGCTCCTGGGACACCCGACAGATGTTTTTC.

Note on this clone: A far larger clone is one base from this, pointing to a likely read error. The rearrangement links TRDV2 to TRDJ3, with 10 bases identical to TRDD3. CDR1 and CDR2 from the germline V gene are GEAIGNYY and EKD. There are 17 residues in the CDR3. The CDR3 reads CACDTVGDTWGTRQMFF. The CDR3 nucleotides are TGTGCCTGTGACACCGTGGGGGATACCTGGGGCACCCGACAGATGTTTTTC.

The rearrangement uses TRDV1 and TRDJ1, with 9 bases fitting TRDD3. The CDR3 totals 18 residues. V lost 11 bases and J lost 2; bases outside the gene matches: 21. Per the germline V gene, CDR1 is TSWWSYY and CDR2 is QGS. This CDR3 is CASVERSGRGGYTDKLIF. CDR3 DNA: TGTGCTAGTGTGGAACGAAGCGGGCGTGGGGGATATACCGATAAACTCATCTTT.

This clone was seen only a few times. Since a far larger clone is one base different, this is likely a read error. The sample contains more than one DNA sequence encoding this CDR3. The chain joins TRDV2 to TRDJ1, with a possible D match to TRDD2 (5 bases). CDR3 length: 15 amino acids. Germline V gives CDR1 GEAIGNYY, CDR2 EKD. CDR3 region: CACDTVGAYTDKLIF. CDR3 in DNA: TGTGCCTGTGACACCGTCGGGGCCTACACCGATAAACTTATCTTT.

For this clone: TCRdb's entry gives the protein of a much larger clone, which mismatches this DNA's translation at residue 5, likely from a read error; the protein reported here is translated from the DNA. This chain joins TRDV2 and TRDJ3; TRDD3 agrees at 12 bases. CDR3 length: 16 residues. Germline V lookup: CDR1 GEAIGNYY, CDR2 EKD. CDR3 bases: TGTGCCTGTGACACGCTGGGGGATACGGACATCCGACAGATGTTTTTC. Encoded protein: CACDTLGDTDIRQMFF.

In this sample, this clone turned up a few times. With only one base between it and a far larger clone, this is likely a read error. The sample has other DNA sequences that encode this CDR3 too. The chain couples TRDV2 to TRDJ3; a possible D gene is TRDD3 (6 bases). The V gene's germline CDR1 is GEAIGNYY and CDR2 EKD. The CDR3 is 18 residues long. Deletions cut 1 base from V and 0 bases from J, with 12 bases between. The CDR3 protein is CACDTMGAGSWDTRQMFF. The CDR3 nucleotides read TGTGCCTGTGACACGATGGGGGCCGGCTCCTGGGACACCCGACAGATGTTTTTC.

This clone was detected only a few times. A single base is all that separates this from a far larger clone, so a read error is likely. The sample contains more than one DNA sequence encoding this CDR3. The chain couples TRDV2 to TRDJ3, with a tentative D call TRDD3 (6 bases). The CDR3 is 18 amino acids. Germline assignment: CDR1 GEAIGNYY and CDR2 EKD. The CDR3 here is CACDRLGSHSWDTRQMFF. CDR3 nucleotide sequence: TGTGCCTGTGACAGACTGGGCTCCCACTCCTGGGACACCCGACAGATGTTCTTC.

This clone was detected only a few times. This clone may be a read error of a much larger clone one base away. V gene TRDV2 combines with J gene TRDJ3, with 10 bases aligning to TRDD3. This CDR3 region has 21 residues. The V gene end was trimmed by 0 bases and the J gene end by 4 bases; junction bases not matched to a gene: 14. Germline lookup yields CDR1 GEAIGNYY and CDR2 EKD. The CDR3 is CACDTVSAGGYARWDTRQMFF. As DNA, the CDR3 is TGTGCCTGTGACACCGTGAGTGCCGGGGGATACGCGAGGTGGGACACCCGACAGATGTTTTTC.

As concerns this clone: One end of the junction is discordant with germline, which a read error may explain. The rearrangement uses TRDV2 and TRDJ3; weak D call: TRDD3 (6 bases). Germline loops: CDR1 GEAIGNYY, CDR2 EKD. This CDR3 contains 18 residues. CDR3 DNA sequence: TGTGCCTGTGACACGATGGGGGCCGGTTCCCGGGACACTCGACAGATGTTTTTC. Translation: CACDTMGAGSRDTRQMFF.

Details on this clone: The amino acid sequence in TCRdb belongs to a much larger clone and departs from this DNA's translation at residue 7, likely a sequencing read error; the sequence shown is translated from the DNA. V is TRDV2 and J is TRDJ3; TRDD3 might be the D (5 bases). CDR1 and CDR2 from the germline V gene are GEAIGNYY and EKD. Trimming removed 3 bases at V and 0 bases at J, with 17 bases between. CDR3 length equals 19 residues. This CDR3 reads CACDVLRDQSSWDTRQMFF. In nucleotides, the CDR3 is TGTGCCTGTGACGTACTGAGGGATCAAAGCTCCTGGGACACCCGACAGATGTTTTTC.

This clone is medium-sized. The chain couples TRDV1 to TRDJ1; 12 bases are shared with TRDD3. The CDR3 consists of 23 residues. V was pared by 5 bases and J by 2 bases, with 27 bases of the junction left unmatched. From germline, CDR1 is TSWWSYY and CDR2 QGS. CDR3 coding DNA: TGTGCTCTTGGGCCCACCCGTACTCCTTACTGGGGGATACAGGTTCGTATAACCGATAAACTCATCTTT. Protein: CALGPTRTPYWGIQVRITDKLIF.

This clone was found a few times. The likely explanation is a read error, given a far larger clone one base away. The chain carries TRDV2 and TRDJ3; TRDD3 matches at 9 bases. Germline V lookup: CDR1 GEAIGNYY, CDR2 EKD. The CDR3 runs 22 residues. Trimming at V came to 3 bases and at J to 3 bases, leaving 20 bases not matched to a gene. CDR3 nucleotide sequence: TGTGCCTGTGACCATGTCATTACTGGGGGACACAACTTTCGCTGGGACACCCGACAGATGTTTTTC. As protein: CACDHVITGGHNFRWDTRQMFF.

Points on this clone: It differs at one base from a far larger clone, so likely a read error. The V call is TRDV2, the J call TRDJ3, with 8 positions matching TRDD3. In germline, CDR1 is GEAIGNYY, CDR2 EKD. The CDR3 has 17 amino acids. V gave up 0 bases and J gave up 2 bases; unmatched junction bases: 2. CDR3 DNA: TGTGCCTGTGACACCGTGGGGGATGCCTGGGACACCCGACAGATGTTTTTC. Protein sequence: CACDTVGDAWDTRQMFF.

This clone was seen a few times. V is TRDV1 and J is TRDJ1, with 12 bases fitting TRDD3. Germline CDR1 and CDR2: TSWWSYY and QGS. V dropped 0 bases and J dropped 1; count of bases not matched to a gene: 18. There are 22 residues in the CDR3. CDR3 residues: CALGELGSVLYWGIPSTDKLIF. The CDR3 DNA reads TGTGCTCTTGGGGAACTAGGATCGGTCCTGTACTGGGGGATACCCTCCACCGATAAACTCATCTTT.

This clone was found a few times. It may be a read error: a sequence one base away is much more abundant. The chain has TRDV2 and TRDJ3; 10 bases line up with TRDD3. Germline-derived CDR1 and CDR2 are GEAIGNYY and EKD. This CDR3 comprises 21 residues. The CDR3 spells CACDTVNAGGYARWDTRQVFF. Written as DNA, the CDR3 is TGTGCCTGTGACACCGTGAATGCCGGGGGATACGCGAGGTGGGACACCCGACAGGTGTTTTTC.

The table lists this clone with a count of one. It may be a read error: a sequence one base away is much more abundant. The V call is TRDV1, the J call TRDJ1; D might be TRDD3 (7 bases). Trimming pared 3 bases from V and 0 bases from J, leaving 59 bases between. Germline values: CDR1 TSWWSYY, CDR2 QGS. The CDR3 is made up of 31 amino acids. The CDR3 DNA follows: TGTGCTCTTGGGGACCCCCTCTCCTACGAGTCTTTGATGAATCCTTACTGTGGGATACCCCGCCGGTTACCCTACACCGATAAACTCATCTTT. Translated, it gives CALGDPLSYESLMNPYCGIPRRLPYTDKLIF.

Notes on this clone: The TCRdb protein comes from a much larger clone and disagrees with this DNA's translation at residue 3, likely due to a read error; the protein given here is derived from the DNA. The V gene is TRDV2, the J gene TRDJ2, with 12 bases lining up with TRDD3. The CDR3 length is 15 residues. CDR1 is GEAIGNYY and CDR2 is EKD in the germline V gene. Here the CDR3 DNA reads TGTGCCCGTGACATACTGGGGGATACGACAGCACAACTCTTCTTT. Amino acid sequence: CARDILGDTTAQLFF.

About this clone: This DNA's translation and the protein TCRdb lists, from a much larger clone, do not match at residue 7, likely due to a read error; the protein shown is translated from the DNA. The rearrangement joins TRDV2 to TRDJ3; D gene unclear. Germline values: CDR1 GEAIGNYY, CDR2 EKD. V was clipped by 0 bases and J by 0 bases, with 8 bases between them. CDR3 length: 17 residues. For the CDR3, the DNA is TGTGCCTGTGACACCGTACGGAGCTCCTGGGACACCCGACAGATGTTTTTC. Its protein product is CACDTVRSSWDTRQMFF.

A remark on this clone: This likely traces to a read error, being one base from a far larger clone. The chain recombines TRDV2 with TRDJ3, with TRDD3 matching 11 bases. J lost 0 bases, V lost 0 bases, and 9 bases had no gene match. The length of the CDR3 is 21 residues. The germline gives CDR1 GEAIGNYY, CDR2 EKD. The CDR3 region has the DNA TGTGCCTGTGACACCGCGGTGGGGGATACGAGGGACTCCTGGGACACCCGACAGATGTTTTTC. Its protein product is CACDTAVGDTRDSWDTRQMFF.

This clone was seen a few times. This sequence may be a read error, since a much larger clone differs from it by one base. V gene TRDV2 combines with J gene TRDJ3; possible D gene TRDD3, 6 bases. Trimming took off 3 bases at V and 0 bases at J, with 20 bases between the two ends. The CDR3 sequence is 20 residues long. The germline CDR1 and CDR2 sequences are GEAIGNYY and EKD. CDR3 loop: CACDAVMGASSSWDTRQMFF. In DNA, the CDR3 is TGTGCCTGTGACGCCGTGATGGGGGCCTCGAGCTCCTGGGACACCCGACAGATGTTTTTC.

In its sample, this clone ranks as large. Other nucleotide sequences from this sample produce the same CDR3. The chain joins TRDV2 to TRDJ3; tentative D call: TRDD3 (5 bases). The CDR3 is 19 amino acids. Germline CDR1 reads GEAIGNYY; CDR2 reads EKD. The germline V and J ends were trimmed by 3 bases and 2 bases, with 19 bases remaining between them. The CDR3 DNA follows: TGTGCCTGTGACGCGATTACTGGATCAAAAGCCTGGGACACCCGACAGATGTTTTTC. Amino acids: CACDAITGSKAWDTRQMFF.

On this clone: One end of the junction varies from germline; a read error may be responsible. Other DNA sequences in the same sample also yield this CDR3. The rearrangement uses TRDV1 and TRDJ2; maybe TRDD2 (7 bases). The CDR3 contains 21 residues. Germline CDR1 TSWWSYY, CDR2 QGS. The CDR3 reads CALGDFPTGIPWGPLTAQLFF. DNA for the CDR3: TGTGCTCTTGGGGACTTTCCTACGGGAATACCCTGGGGCCCTTTGACTGCACAACTCTTCTTT.